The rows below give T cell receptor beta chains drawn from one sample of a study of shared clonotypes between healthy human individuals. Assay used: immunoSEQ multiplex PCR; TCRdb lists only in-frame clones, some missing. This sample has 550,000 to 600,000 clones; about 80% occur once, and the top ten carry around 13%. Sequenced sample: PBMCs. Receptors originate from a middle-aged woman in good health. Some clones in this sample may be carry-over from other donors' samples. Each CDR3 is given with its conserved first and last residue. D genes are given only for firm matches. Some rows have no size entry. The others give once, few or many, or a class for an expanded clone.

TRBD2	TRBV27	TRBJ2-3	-	TGTGCCAGCAGTTTGGGAATTAGCGGGATAGATACGCAGTATTTT	CASSLGISGIDTQYF
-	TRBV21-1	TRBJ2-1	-	TGTGCCAGCAGCACGACCCTCGGGCCGTACAATGAGCAGTTCTTC	CASSTTLGPYNEQFF
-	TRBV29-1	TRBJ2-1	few	TGCAGCGTTGTAGGCGGGACCTACAATGAGCAGTTCTTC	CSVVGGTYNEQFF
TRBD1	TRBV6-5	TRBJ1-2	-	TGTGCCAGCAGTTCAACAGGGGGAAGAGGCTACACCTTC	CASSSTGGRGYTF
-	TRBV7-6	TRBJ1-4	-	TGTGCCAGCAGCCCCGACAGTTTCCTTAATCAAAAACTGTTTTTT	CASSPDSFLNQKLFF
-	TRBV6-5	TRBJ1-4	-	TGTGCCTGCCGGGGCCAGAGAGATGAAAAACTGTTTTTT	CACRGQRDEKLFF
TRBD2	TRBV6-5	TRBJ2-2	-	TGTGCCACCTCTTTTGGGAGACTAGCAGCCGGGGAGCTGTTTTTT	CATSFGRLAAGELFF
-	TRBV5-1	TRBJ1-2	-	TGCGCCAGCAGCTTGGGATGGCGACGACAGCTTGGTGGCTACACCTTC	CASSLGWRRQLGGYTF
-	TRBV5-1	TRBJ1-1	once	TGCGCCAGCAGCTTCGTGTCGTCAGTGAGCACTGAAGCTTTCTTT	CASSFVSSVSTEAFF
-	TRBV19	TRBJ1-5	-	TGTGCCAGTAGTATAGGGGGAGGAGGACAGCCCCAGCATTTT	CASSIGGGGQPQHF
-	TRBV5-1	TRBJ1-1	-	TGCGCCAGCAGAAAGAGACAGGCGAACACTGAAGCTTTCTTT	CASRKRQANTEAFF
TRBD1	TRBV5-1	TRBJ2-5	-	TGCGCCAGCAGCTTGGGACAGGGGGCGCAGTCAGAGACCCAGTACTTC	CASSLGQGAQSETQYF
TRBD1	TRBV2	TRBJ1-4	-	TGTGCCAGCAGTCACCGGGACAGGGGGAATGAAAAACTGTTTTTT	CASSHRDRGNEKLFF
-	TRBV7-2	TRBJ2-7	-	TGTGCCAGCAGCTTACCTGGGACCTACGAGCAGTACTTC	CASSLPGTYEQYF
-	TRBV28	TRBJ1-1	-	TGTGCCAGCAGCCCGGCGGGGGTCGTGAACACTGAAGCTTTCTTT	CASSPAGVVNTEAFF
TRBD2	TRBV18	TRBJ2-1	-	TGTGCCAGCTCTCCTCTAGCGGTCTCCTACAATGAGCAGTTCTTC	CASSPLAVSYNEQFF
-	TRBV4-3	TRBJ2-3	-	TGCGCCAGCAGCCAACAACTAGCAGTCACAGATACGCAGTATTTT	CASSQQLAVTDTQYF
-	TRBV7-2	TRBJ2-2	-	TGTGCCAGCAGCTTAGCTCCGTCAGATAACACCGGGGAGCTGTTTTTT	CASSLAPSDNTGELFF
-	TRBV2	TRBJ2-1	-	TGTGCCAGCTCTGCGGACTCCTACAATGAGCAGTTCTTC	CASSADSYNEQFF
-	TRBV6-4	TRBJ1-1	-	TGTGCCAGCAGTGAGGACGGGAACACTGAAGCTTTCTTT	CASSEDGNTEAFF
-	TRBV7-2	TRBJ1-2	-	TGTGCCAGCAGCTTAGGGGCACGAAACTATGGCTACACCTTC	CASSLGARNYGYTF
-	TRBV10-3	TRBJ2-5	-	TGTGCCATCAGTGAATCAGGGCCAGAGACCCAGTACTTC	CAISESGPETQYF
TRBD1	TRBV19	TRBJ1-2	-	TGTGCCAGTAGTATGATAAGGGACAGGGAAAATGGCTACACCTTC	CASSMIRDRENGYTF
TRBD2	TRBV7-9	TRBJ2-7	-	TGTGCCAGCAGCTCGGGACTAGCGGGAGGGAGATACTACGAGCAGTACTTC	CASSSGLAGGRYYEQYF
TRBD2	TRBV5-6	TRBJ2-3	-	TGTGCCAGCAGCGCGGGAGGAGGCACATACACAGATACGCAGTATTTT	CASSAGGGTYTDTQYF
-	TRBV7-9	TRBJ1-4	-	TGTGCCAGCAGCCCGGGGGCGCGGGCTGAAAAACTGTTTTTT	CASSPGARAEKLFF
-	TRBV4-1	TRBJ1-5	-	TGCGCCAGCAGCCAGGCCGAGTATAGCAATCAGCCCCAGCATTTT	CASSQAEYSNQPQHF
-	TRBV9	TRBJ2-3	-	TGTGCCAGCAGCGTCCTCACAGATACGCAGTATTTT	CASSVLTDTQYF
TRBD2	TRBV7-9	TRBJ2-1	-	TGTGCCAGCAGCGTCGCCGGGACTAACAATGAGCAGTTCTTC	CASSVAGTNNEQFF
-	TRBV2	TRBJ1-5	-	TGTGCCAGCACTTCTATAAGCAATCAGCCCCAGCATTTT	CASTSISNQPQHF
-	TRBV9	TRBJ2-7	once	TGTGCCAGCAGCGTAAACGGGGGTAGCTCCTACGAGCAGTACTTC	CASSVNGGSSYEQYF
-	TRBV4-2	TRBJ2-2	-	TGTGCCAGCAGCCAAGATAAGGGGGGCCTGGCCGGGGAGCTGTTTTTT	CASSQDKGGLAGELFF
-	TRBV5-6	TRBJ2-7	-	TGTGCCAGCAGCTTGGAGGAGGGGGCCGAGCAGTACTTC	CASSLEEGAEQYF
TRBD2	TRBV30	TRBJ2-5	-	TGTGCCTGGAGTCCCAGCGGGAGTTTCCAAGAGACCCAGTACTTC	CAWSPSGSFQETQYF
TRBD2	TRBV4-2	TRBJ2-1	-	TGTGCCAGCAGCCAAGATACTAGCGGGGGCTACAATGAGCAGTTCTTC	CASSQDTSGGYNEQFF
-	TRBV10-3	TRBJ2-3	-	TGTGCCATCAGGGTAGCGGCTAGCACAGATACGCAGTATTTT	CAIRVAASTDTQYF
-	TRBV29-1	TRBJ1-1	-	TGCAGCGCCAATAGGGGAATTGGGAACACTGAAGCTTTCTTT	CSANRGIGNTEAFF
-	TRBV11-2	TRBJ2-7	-	TGTGCCAGCAGCTTAGCGACTAGGGGAAACTCCTACGAGCAGTACTTC	CASSLATRGNSYEQYF